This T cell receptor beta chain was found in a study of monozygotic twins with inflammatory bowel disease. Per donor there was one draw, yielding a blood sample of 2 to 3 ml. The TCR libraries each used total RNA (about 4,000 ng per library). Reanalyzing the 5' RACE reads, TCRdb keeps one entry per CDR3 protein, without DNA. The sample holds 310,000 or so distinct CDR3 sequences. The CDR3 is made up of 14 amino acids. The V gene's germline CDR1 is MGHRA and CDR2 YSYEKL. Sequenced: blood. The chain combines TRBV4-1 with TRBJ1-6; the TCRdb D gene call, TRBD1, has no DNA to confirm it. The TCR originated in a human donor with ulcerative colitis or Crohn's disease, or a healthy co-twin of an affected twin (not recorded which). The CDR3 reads CASKGSGVNSPLHF.